This T cell receptor beta chain was observed in a study of beta chain features in type 1 diabetes. Overall study findings and caveats: Researchers report that Type 1 diabetes patients had moderately but significantly shorter TCRB CDR3s across all four CD4+ subsets.

Expressed TCRB transcripts were sequenced, since all the RNA that had been isolated was reverse transcribed. The assay was immunoSEQ multiplex PCR, and TCRdb's table has in-frame clones only and misses some. Of some 110,000 clones listed, around 17% are singletons. For this clone: Its specificity is unknown.

The V segment lost 2 bases and the J segment 4 bases; nucleotides outside the gene matches: 9. There are 18 residues in the CDR3. Germline lookup yields CDR1 LGHNA and CDR2 YNFKEQ. The specimen sequenced was central memory CD4+ T cells from blood. The TCR sequence derives from a man aged 30 to 45 with type 1 diabetes. The genes are TRBV4-2 and TRBJ2-5; 14 bases are shared with TRBD2. The CDR3: CASSQRLAGGQAGETQYF. DNA of the CDR3: TGTGCCAGCAGCCAACGACTAGCGGGGGGGCAGGCGGGAGAGACCCAGTACTTC.